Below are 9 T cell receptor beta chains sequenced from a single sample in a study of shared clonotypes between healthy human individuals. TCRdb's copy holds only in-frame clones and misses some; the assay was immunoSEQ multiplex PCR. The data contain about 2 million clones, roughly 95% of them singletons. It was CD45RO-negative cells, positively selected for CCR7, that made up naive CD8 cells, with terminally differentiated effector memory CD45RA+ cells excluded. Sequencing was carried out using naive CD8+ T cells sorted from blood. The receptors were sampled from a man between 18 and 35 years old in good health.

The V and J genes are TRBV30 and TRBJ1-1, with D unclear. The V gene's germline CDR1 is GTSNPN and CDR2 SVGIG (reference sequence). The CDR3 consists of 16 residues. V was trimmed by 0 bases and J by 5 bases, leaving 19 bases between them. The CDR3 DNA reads TGTGCCTGGAGTGTAAAGAATGGGTTAGGGTGGACTGAAGCTTTCTTT. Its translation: CAWSVKNGLGWTEAFF. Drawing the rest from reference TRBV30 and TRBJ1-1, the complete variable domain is SQTIHQWPATLVQPVGSPLSLECTVEGTSNPNLYWYRQAAGRGLQLLFYSVGIGQISSEVPQNLSASRPQDRQFILSSKKLLLSDSGFYLCAWSVKNGLGWTEAFFGQGTRLTVV.

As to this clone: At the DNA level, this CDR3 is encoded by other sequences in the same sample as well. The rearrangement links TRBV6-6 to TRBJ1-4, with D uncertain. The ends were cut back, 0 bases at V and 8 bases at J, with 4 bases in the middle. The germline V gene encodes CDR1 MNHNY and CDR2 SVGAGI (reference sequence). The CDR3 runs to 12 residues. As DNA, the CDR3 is TGTGCCAGCAGTTACTCGGGCGAAAAACTGTTTTTT. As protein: CASSYSGEKLFF.

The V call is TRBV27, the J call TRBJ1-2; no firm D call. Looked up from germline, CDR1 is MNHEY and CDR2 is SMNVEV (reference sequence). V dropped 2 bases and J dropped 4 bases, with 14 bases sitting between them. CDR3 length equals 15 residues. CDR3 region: CASSLLFPSTYGYTF. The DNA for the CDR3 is TGTGCCAGCAGTTTACTCTTCCCCTCCACCTATGGCTACACCTTC.

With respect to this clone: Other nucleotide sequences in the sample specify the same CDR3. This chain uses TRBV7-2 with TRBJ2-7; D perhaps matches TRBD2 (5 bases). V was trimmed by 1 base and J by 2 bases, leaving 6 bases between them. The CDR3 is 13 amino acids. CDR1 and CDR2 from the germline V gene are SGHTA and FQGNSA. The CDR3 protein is CASSLVSAYEQYF. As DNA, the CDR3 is TGTGCCAGCAGCTTAGTTAGCGCCTACGAGCAGTACTTC.

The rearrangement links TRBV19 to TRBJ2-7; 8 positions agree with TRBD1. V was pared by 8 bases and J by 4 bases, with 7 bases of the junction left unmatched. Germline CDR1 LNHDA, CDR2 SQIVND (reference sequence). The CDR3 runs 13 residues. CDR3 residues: CASADRVKYEQYF. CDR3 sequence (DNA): TGTGCCAGTGCGGACAGGGTAAAATACGAGCAGTACTTC.

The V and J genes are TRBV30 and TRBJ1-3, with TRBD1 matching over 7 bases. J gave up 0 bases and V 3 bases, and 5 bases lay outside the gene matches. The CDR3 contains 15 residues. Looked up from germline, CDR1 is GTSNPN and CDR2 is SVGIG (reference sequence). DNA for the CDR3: TGTGCCTGGAGGGGACAGATATTCTCTGGAAACACCATATATTTT. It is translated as CAWRGQIFSGNTIYF.

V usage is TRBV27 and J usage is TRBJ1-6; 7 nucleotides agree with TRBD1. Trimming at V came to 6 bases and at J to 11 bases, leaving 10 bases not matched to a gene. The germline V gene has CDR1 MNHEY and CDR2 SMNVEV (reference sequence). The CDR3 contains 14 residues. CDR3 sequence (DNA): TGTGCCAGCAGCGAAACAGGGGCAGTGACACCCCTCCACTTT. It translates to CASSETGAVTPLHF.

CDR3 in DNA: TGTGCCAGCAGCTATTACCCCCGACGCTCCCGCGCATCTGGCGAGCAGTACTTC. Protein sequence: CASSYYPRRSRASGEQYF. The chain carries TRBV7-2 and TRBJ2-7, with D hard to call. V lost 4 bases to trimming and J lost 6 bases, with 28 bases between them. The germline CDR1 and CDR2 sequences are SGHTA and FQGNSA. The CDR3 is 18 residues long.

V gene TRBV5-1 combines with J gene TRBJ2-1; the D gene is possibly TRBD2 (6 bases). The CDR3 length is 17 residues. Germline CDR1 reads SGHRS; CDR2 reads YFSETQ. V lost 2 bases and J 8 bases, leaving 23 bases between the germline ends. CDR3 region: CASSFYWDSRTTDEQFF. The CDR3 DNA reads TGCGCCAGCAGCTTCTACTGGGACTCCCGGACTACGGATGAGCAGTTCTTC.